This T cell receptor (beta chain) was recorded in a study of T-cell reconstitution after alpha-beta-depleted transplantation in children. Findings of the study overall: For some patients, TCRbeta diversity was high at day 60 because of recipient T cells and thymic progenitors that survived. Expanded graft clones, several hundred of them, were reportedly the source of alpha-beta T cells about two months after transplant.

Points on this clonotype: Its antigen remains unidentified.

Unique molecular identifiers were built into the TCRbeta library. MiXCR, run by TCRdb on the PCR reads, gives a single entry per CDR3 protein. This table has fewer than 1 million distinct CDR3 sequences, under 20% appearing once. Trimming at V came to 5 bases and at J to 4 bases, leaving 7 bases not matched to a gene. This CDR3 comprises 15 residues. Germline V gene sequence: CDR1 SEHNR, CDR2 FQNEAQ (reference sequence). The specimen was PBMCs, mostly from graft donor cells, collected 360 days after TCRalphabeta/CD19-depleted stem cell transplant. This clonotype originated in a male patient under 18 who had a stem cell transplant for acute lymphoblastic leukemia, so the T cells may come from the graft donor. The J gene is TRBJ2-3, the V gene TRBV7-9; 9 nucleotides line up with TRBD1. CDR3 protein: CASSHGQGRSDTQYF. DNA for the CDR3: TGTGCCAGCAGCCACGGACAGGGGCGCTCAGATACGCAGTATTTT.